This is a list of T cell receptor beta chains from one sample in a study of Tregs in tolerant kidney transplant recipients. This table comes from immunoSEQ multiplex PCR, and its TCRdb copy is limited to in-frame clones, with some not included. The table has around 78,000 clones, less than 95% seen once. The sample in question was Tregs from blood, obtained before the transplant. These receptors were collected from a human donor who received a combined kidney and bone marrow transplant. Both conserved end residues are part of each CDR3. Each record gives: J gene, D gene, clone size, V gene, CDR3 protein, CDR3 DNA. A D gene is named only where the DNA matches it firmly. Clone size appears in some rows only: once, few, many, or a class for an expanded clone.

>TRBJ2-4|TRBD2|NA|TRBV7-2
CASTLAGVENIQYF
TGTGCCAGCACCTTAGCGGGAGTGGAAAACATTCAGTACTTC
>TRBJ1-5|NA|NA|TRBV7-9
CASSLEAREGGQPQHF
TGTGCCAGCAGCTTAGAGGCGAGGGAGGGGGGGCAGCCCCAGCATTTT
>TRBJ2-1|NA|NA|TRBV11-1
CASSLAGLANNEQFF
TGTGCCAGCAGCTTAGCTGGCCTAGCCAACAATGAGCAGTTCTTC
>TRBJ2-7|NA|NA|TRBV4-1
CASSQAGLFSYEQYF
TGCGCCAGCAGCCAGGCCGGACTATTCTCCTACGAGCAGTACTTC
>TRBJ2-7|TRBD1|NA|TRBV6-5
CASSGTGYEQYF
TGTGCCAGCAGTGGGACAGGCTACGAGCAGTACTTC
>TRBJ1-4|NA|few|TRBV19
CASTGQGREKLFF
TGTGCCAGTACAGGGCAGGGGAGGGAAAAACTGTTTTTT
>TRBJ2-7|TRBD2|NA|TRBV28
CASRLAGTGEQYF
TGTGCCAGCAGGCTAGCGGGAACTGGCGAGCAGTACTTC
>TRBJ2-1|NA|NA|TRBV7-2
CASSLVQRVKFF
TGTGCCAGCAGCTTAGTACAGCGGGTTAAGTTCTTC
>TRBJ2-3|TRBD1|NA|TRBV7-2
CASSLAGGADTQYF
TGTGCCAGCAGCTTAGCAGGGGGCGCAGATACGCAGTATTTT
>TRBJ2-1|TRBD1|NA|TRBV5-1
CASSRTGTGGNEQFF
TGCGCCAGCAGCAGAACCGGGACAGGGGGGAATGAGCAGTTCTTC
>TRBJ1-1|TRBD1|NA|TRBV18
CASPTTGLNTEAFF
TGTGCCAGCCCAACGACAGGGCTGAACACTGAAGCTTTCTTT
>TRBJ2-7|NA|NA|TRBV18
CASSPQTGNPYEQYF
TGTGCCAGCTCACCTCAAACAGGGAACCCCTACGAGCAGTACTTC
>TRBJ2-3|TRBD2|NA|TRBV5-1
CASSPELAGRKSTDTQYF
TGCGCCAGCAGCCCAGAACTAGCGGGAAGGAAGAGCACAGATACGCAGTATTTT
>TRBJ2-7|NA|NA|TRBV6-6
CASSRDTSYEQYF
TGTGCCAGCAGCAGGGACACCTCCTACGAGCAGTACTTC
>TRBJ1-4|TRBD1|NA|TRBV4-1
CASSQTGVVNEKLFF
TGCGCCAGCAGCCAGACAGGGGTGGTTAATGAAAAACTGTTTTTT
>TRBJ2-6|NA|NA|TRBV7-9
CASSPRVLSSGANVLTF
TGTGCCAGCAGCCCGCGGGTTCTCAGCTCTGGGGCCAACGTCCTGACTTTC
>TRBJ1-1|TRBD1|once|TRBV28
CASRPQGTEAFF
TGTGCCAGCAGACCACAGGGGACTGAAGCTTTCTTT
>TRBJ2-7|NA|NA|TRBV5-5
CASSLGPRDTISYEQYF
TGTGCCAGCAGCTTGGGGCCTCGGGACACAATATCCTACGAGCAGTACTTC
>TRBJ2-1|TRBD2|NA|TRBV28
CASSRLAGGTYNEQFF
TGTGCCAGCAGCAGACTAGCGGGCGGCACCTACAATGAGCAGTTCTTC
>TRBJ2-1|TRBD1|NA|TRBV2
CASSRTGAKNEQFF
TGTGCCAGCAGCAGAACAGGGGCCAAAAATGAGCAGTTCTTC
>TRBJ2-3|TRBD2|few|TRBV29-1
CSVGLAGGGTDTQYF
TGCAGCGTTGGCCTCGCGGGAGGCGGCACAGATACGCAGTATTTT
>TRBJ2-5|TRBD2|NA|TRBV6-5
CASRVSGGETQYF
TGTGCCAGCAGGGTCAGCGGGGGAGAGACCCAGTACTTC
>TRBJ2-2|NA|NA|TRBV5-5
CASSFRISRSSGELFF
TGTGCCAGCAGCTTCCGGATCAGCCGGTCTTCCGGGGAGCTGTTTTTT